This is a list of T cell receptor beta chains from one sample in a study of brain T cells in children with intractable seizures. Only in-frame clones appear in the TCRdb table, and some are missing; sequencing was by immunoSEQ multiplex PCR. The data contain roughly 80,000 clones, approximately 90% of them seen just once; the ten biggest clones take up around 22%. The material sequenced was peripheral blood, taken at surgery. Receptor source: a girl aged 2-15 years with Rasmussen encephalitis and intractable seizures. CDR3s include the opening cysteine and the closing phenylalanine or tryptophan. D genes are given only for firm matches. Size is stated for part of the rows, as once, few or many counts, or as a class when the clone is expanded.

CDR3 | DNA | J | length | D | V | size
CASSFSRGGELFF | TGTGCCAGCTCATTCAGTCGTGGCGGGGAGCTGTTTTTT | TRBJ2-2 | 13 | - | TRBV18 | -
CASSLSYSDTQYF | TGTGCCAGCAGCTTGTCCTACTCAGATACGCAGTATTTT | TRBJ2-3 | 13 | - | TRBV5-5 | -
CASSATTSGGSYEQYF | TGTGCCAGCAGTGCTACTACTAGCGGGGGCTCCTACGAGCAGTACTTC | TRBJ2-7 | 16 | TRBD2 | TRBV28 | -
CASSPRGGEDEQFF | TGTGCCAGCAGCCCCCGGGGTGGCGAAGATGAGCAGTTCTTC | TRBJ2-1 | 14 | - | TRBV11-3 | -
CSASRPTGRSYGYTF | TGCAGTGCTAGTCGTCCTACCGGACGGAGCTATGGCTACACCTTC | TRBJ1-2 | 15 | - | TRBV20-1 | -
CASIQSGTALKTQYF | TGTGCCAGCATTCAATCCGGGACAGCACTGAAGACCCAGTACTTC | TRBJ2-5 | 15 | TRBD1 | TRBV7-9 | once
CASSRTGQGVSPLHF | TGTGCCAGCAGCCGCACAGGACAGGGAGTATCACCCCTCCACTTT | TRBJ1-6 | 15 | TRBD1 | TRBV3-1/TRBV3-2 | -
CASSVGGGLTDTQYF | TGTGCCAGCAGCGTCGGCGGGGGCCTCACAGATACGCAGTATTTT | TRBJ2-3 | 15 | - | TRBV9 | -
CASSRGTGNQETQYF | TGTGCCAGCAGCCGAGGGACAGGGAATCAAGAGACCCAGTACTTC | TRBJ2-5 | 15 | TRBD1 | TRBV7-3 | -
CASRGTPGRPYEQYF | TGTGCCAGCAGAGGGACGCCCGGGAGGCCCTACGAGCAGTACTTC | TRBJ2-7 | 15 | TRBD2 | TRBV6-5 | -
CACRPGVNTEAFF | TGTGCCTGTCGCCCGGGAGTGAACACTGAAGCTTTCTTT | TRBJ1-1 | 13 | - | TRBV19 | -
CSARGGETQYF | TGCAGTGCTAGAGGGGGGGAGACCCAGTACTTC | TRBJ2-5 | 11 | - | TRBV20-1 | -
CATSGRLDGYTF | TGTGCCACCAGCGGAAGGTTGGATGGCTACACCTTC | TRBJ1-2 | 12 | - | TRBV15 | -
CASSQTSGGETQYF | TGTGCCAGCAGCCAGACTAGCGGAGGGGAGACCCAGTACTTC | TRBJ2-5 | 14 | TRBD2 | TRBV4-2 | -
CASSLRRGNTEAFF | TGTGCCAGCAGTTTAAGGCGGGGGAACACTGAAGCTTTCTTT | TRBJ1-1 | 14 | - | TRBV28 | once
CASRLTGVSTGELFF | TGTGCCAGCAGACTGACAGGGGTGAGCACCGGGGAGCTGTTTTTT | TRBJ2-2 | 15 | TRBD1 | TRBV14 | -
CASRSSNFYEQYF | TGTGCCAGCAGGTCGTCTAATTTCTACGAGCAGTACTTC | TRBJ2-7 | 13 | - | TRBV6-5 | -
CASSSPALQETQYF | TGTGCCAGCAGTTCCCCGGCTCTACAAGAGACCCAGTACTTC | TRBJ2-5 | 14 | - | TRBV28 | -
CASSTSNLGELFF | TGTGCCAGTAGTACCTCTAATTTGGGGGAGCTGTTTTTT | TRBJ2-2 | 13 | - | TRBV19 | -
CASSEYYNSPLHF | TGTGCCAGCAGTGAATACTATAATTCACCCCTCCACTTT | TRBJ1-6 | 13 | - | TRBV25-1 | -
CASSPEAKGGDEQFF | TGTGCCAGCAGCCCAGAAGCCAAGGGCGGAGATGAGCAGTTCTTC | TRBJ2-1 | 15 | - | TRBV3-1/TRBV3-2 | -
CASSSQQGTEAFF | TGTGCCAGCAGCTCTCAACAGGGTACTGAAGCTTTCTTT | TRBJ1-1 | 13 | - | TRBV7-2 | -
CASSLEGAATEAFF | TGTGCCAGCAGCTTAGAAGGGGCTGCCACTGAAGCTTTCTTT | TRBJ1-1 | 14 | - | TRBV7-6 | few
CAISSPGLATNEQFF | TGTGCCATCAGTTCACCGGGACTAGCGACCAATGAGCAGTTCTTC | TRBJ2-1 | 15 | TRBD2 | TRBV10-3 | once
CASSFSGAANSPLHF | TGTGCCAGCAGTTTCTCCGGGGCAGCCAATTCACCCCTCCACTTT | TRBJ1-6 | 15 | - | TRBV5-5 | -
CASSPRDRPTNEKLFF | TGTGCCAGCTCACCCCGGGACAGACCAACTAATGAAAAACTGTTTTTT | TRBJ1-4 | 16 | TRBD1 | TRBV18 | -
CASSLGSNTEAFF | TGTGCCAGCAGCTTAGGGTCCAACACTGAAGCTTTCTTT | TRBJ1-1 | 13 | - | TRBV7-3 | -
CASRGQGTEAFF | TGTGCCAGCAGGGGCCAGGGCACTGAAGCTTTCTTT | TRBJ1-1 | 12 | - | TRBV11-3 | -
CASSGLGRTGELFF | TGTGCCAGCAGCGGCCTAGGACGGACCGGGGAGCTGTTTTTT | TRBJ2-2 | 14 | - | TRBV5-4 | -
CASSPGTGSGYTF | TGTGCCAGCAGCCCCGGGACAGGAAGTGGCTACACCTTC | TRBJ1-2 | 13 | TRBD1 | TRBV12-3/TRBV12-4 | -
CASSLDRGTYNSPLHF | TGTGCCAGCAGCTTAGACAGGGGAACCTATAATTCACCCCTCCACTTT | TRBJ1-6 | 16 | TRBD1 | TRBV5-6 | -
CASSLTPRTSGGAKETQYF | TGTGCCAGCAGCTTAACACCCCGGACTAGCGGGGGGGCGAAGGAGACCCAGTACTTC | TRBJ2-5 | 19 | TRBD2 | TRBV7-3 | -
CASSPSGGRTLDTQYF | TGTGCCAGCAGCCCTAGCGGGGGCCGAACCCTAGATACGCAGTATTTT | TRBJ2-3 | 16 | TRBD2 | TRBV5-4 | -
CASTFGEGAPNTEAFF | TGTGCCAGTACCTTCGGGGAGGGGGCCCCGAACACTGAAGCTTTCTTT | TRBJ1-1 | 16 | TRBD1 | TRBV19 | -
CAWSSGARGGNQPQHF | TGTGCCTGGAGTTCAGGGGCCCGCGGGGGCAATCAGCCCCAGCATTTT | TRBJ1-5 | 16 | - | TRBV30 | -
CASSYALAGVEQYF | TGTGCCAGCAGTTACGCACTAGCGGGAGTAGAGCAGTACTTC | TRBJ2-7 | 14 | TRBD2 | TRBV6-6 | -
CASSSGQPNTEAFF | TGCGCCAGCAGCTCGGGACAGCCGAACACTGAAGCTTTCTTT | TRBJ1-1 | 14 | TRBD1 | TRBV5-1 | -
CASSSGRNYGYTF | TGTGCCAGCAGTTCCGGACGGAACTATGGCTACACCTTC | TRBJ1-2 | 13 | - | TRBV28 | -
CAWSNSRTGDVYEQYF | TGTGCCTGGAGTAATAGTCGGACAGGGGATGTCTACGAGCAGTACTTC | TRBJ2-7 | 16 | TRBD1 | TRBV30 | -
CASSEGARDEKLFF | TGTGCCAGCAGTGAGGGGGCGCGAGATGAAAAACTGTTTTTT | TRBJ1-4 | 14 | - | TRBV25-1 | -
CASSFYTGELFF | TGTGCCAGCAGCTTTTACACCGGGGAGCTGTTTTTT | TRBJ2-2 | 12 | - | TRBV7-9 | -
CATSQGAGELFF | TGTGCCACCAGCCAGGGGGCCGGGGAGCTGTTTTTT | TRBJ2-2 | 12 | TRBD1 | TRBV9 | -
CSANRGETQYF | TGCAGTGCTAACAGGGGAGAGACCCAGTACTTC | TRBJ2-5 | 11 | TRBD1 | TRBV20-1 | once
CASSYPQRARGDSQAFF | TGTGCCAGCAGTTACCCCCAGAGGGCAAGGGGGGACTCCCAAGCTTTCTTT | TRBJ1-1 | 17 | - | TRBV6-2/TRBV6-3 | once
CASSERGGNSPLHF | TGTGCCAGCAGTGAAAGGGGTGGGAATTCACCCCTCCACTTT | TRBJ1-6 | 14 | - | TRBV6-1 | -
CASSPGTSGGTDTQYF | TGTGCCAGCAGCCCCGGGACTAGCGGGGGTACAGATACGCAGTATTTT | TRBJ2-3 | 16 | TRBD2 | TRBV9 | -
CASRASDPPSNEQFF | TGTGCCAGCAGAGCTAGCGACCCACCCTCAAATGAGCAGTTCTTC | TRBJ2-1 | 15 | - | TRBV2 | once
CASRSHGTGGFGYTF | TGTGCCAGCAGATCGCACGGAACAGGGGGCTTTGGCTACACCTTC | TRBJ1-2 | 15 | TRBD1 | TRBV28 | -
CASRPTSARVGETQYF | TGTGCCAGCAGACCGACTAGCGCCCGTGTGGGAGAGACCCAGTACTTC | TRBJ2-5 | 16 | TRBD2 | TRBV11-2 | -
CATSSGWTSGSTDTQYF | TGTGCCACCAGCAGTGGATGGACTAGCGGGAGTACAGATACGCAGTATTTT | TRBJ2-3 | 17 | TRBD2 | TRBV15 | -
CATGQGYEQYF | TGCGCCACCGGACAGGGCTACGAGCAGTACTTC | TRBJ2-7 | 11 | TRBD1 | TRBV4-1 | -